Presented here are 16 T cell receptor beta chains from one specimen sequenced in a study of CD8+CD57+ T cells in acquired aplastic anemia. The template for TCR beta VDJ and CDR3 sequence profiling was genomic DNA. TCRdb recomputed calls from the reads with MiXCR, one row per CDR3 protein. The table lists some 210,000 distinct CDR3 sequences, roughly 57% of them singletons, with 25% to 30% in the top ten. What was sequenced was sorted CD4+, CD8+, or CD8+CD57+ T cells (not recorded which) from PBMCs. Receptor source: a human donor in good health.

The rearrangement joins TRBV7-2 to TRBJ2-2; D perhaps matches TRBD2 (5 bases). In germline, CDR1 is SGHTA, CDR2 FQGNSA. With 3 bases removed from V and 4 bases from J, the gap between germline ends came to 12 bases. The CDR3 covers 15 residues. The DNA of the CDR3 is TGTGCCAGCAGCTTCGGGGAAACGGGCACCGGGGAGCTGTTTTTT. As protein: CASSFGETGTGELFF.

The chain has TRBV10-3 and TRBJ2-7; 12 bases match TRBD2. V trimming: 4 bases; J trimming: 4 bases; junction bases outside the gene matches: 5. The germline V gene has CDR1 ENHRY and CDR2 SYGVKD. This CDR3 has 15 residues. CDR3 bases: TGTGCCATCAGTGGGACTAGCGGGATTGGATACGAGCAGTACTTC. It translates to CAISGTSGIGYEQYF.

As to this clonotype: The junction and the germline gene differ at one end; a read error may be behind it. The chain joins TRBV7-6 to TRBJ2-3, with D maybe TRBD2 (6 bases). CDR1 and CDR2 from the germline V gene are SGHVS and FNYEAQ. The CDR3 has 15 residues. CDR3 coding DNA: TGTGCTAGCAGCCAAACTAGCAGAGGAGTAGATACGCAGTATTTT. Residues: CASSQTSRGVDTQYF.

The chain carries TRBV2 and TRBJ2-1; 9 positions agree with TRBD2. The junction had 8 bases not matched to a gene; V was cut back by 10 bases and J by 4 bases. Germline assignment: CDR1 SNHLY and CDR2 FYNNEI. This CDR3 contains 14 residues. In DNA, the CDR3 is TGTGCCACTGCAAAGCTAGCGGGGTACAATGAGCAGTTCTTC. Its protein product is CATAKLAGYNEQFF.

The chain uses TRBV24-1 and TRBJ2-7, with D possibly being TRBD1 or TRBD2 (5 bases each). The closer fit of TRBJ2-5 to the DNA end suggests the J call may be wrong. CDR3 length: 20 amino acids. The germline V gene has CDR1 KGHDR and CDR2 SFDVKD. CDR3 region: CATSDKGPWAGTRAQETQYF. Here the CDR3 DNA reads TGTGCCACCAGTGACAAGGGCCCGTGGGCAGGGACCCGGGCGCAAGAGACCCAGTACTTC.

The chain joins TRBV28 to TRBJ2-4; TRBD1 is a possible D gene (7 bases). CDR1 and CDR2 (germline): MDHEN, SYDVKM. The ends were cut back, 4 bases at V and 4 bases at J, with 11 bases in the middle. CDR3 length equals 14 residues. The CDR3 sequence is CASSSGGLKNIQYF. Here the CDR3 DNA reads TGTGCCAGCAGTTCAGGGGGACTTAAAAACATTCAGTACTTC.

The genes are TRBV28 and TRBJ2-7; no clear D. Germline lookup yields CDR1 MDHEN and CDR2 SYDVKM. The length of the CDR3 is 13 residues. Trimming shortened V by 10 bases and J by 2 bases, and 15 bases separated the two germline ends. The CDR3 is CATVSPRPYEQYF. The CDR3 region has the DNA TGTGCCACCGTATCACCGCGTCCCTACGAGCAGTACTTC.

The rearrangement joins TRBV15 to TRBJ2-5; D is unresolved. Trimming took off 1 base at V and 2 bases at J, with 8 bases between the two ends. CDR1 and CDR2 from the germline V gene are LNHNV and YYDKDF (reference sequence). This CDR3 has 14 amino acids. DNA of the CDR3: TGTGCCACCAGCAGAGGGGCCGTTCAAGAGACCCAGTACTTC. Amino acids: CATSRGAVQETQYF.

V gene TRBV7-2 combines with J gene TRBJ2-5; D not resolved. Germline V gene sequence: CDR1 SGHTA, CDR2 FQGNSA. Trimming pared 8 bases from V and 5 bases from J, leaving 9 bases between. The length of the CDR3 is 11 residues. The CDR3 here is CASSQTETQYF. CDR3 bases: TGTGCCAGCTCTCAGACGGAGACCCAGTACTTC.

This clonotype was seen a few times. The V gene is TRBV20-1, the J gene TRBJ2-7; D remains unclear. With 3 bases removed from V and 2 bases from J, the gap between germline ends came to 11 bases. The CDR3 contains 13 residues. Per germline, CDR1 DFQATT and CDR2 SNEGSKA (reference sequence). CDR3 residues: CSASHRLAYEQYF. In nucleotides, the CDR3 is TGCAGTGCTAGTCATCGACTGGCCTACGAGCAGTACTTC.

The rearrangement links TRBV5-1 to TRBJ1-6; 7 bases fit TRBD1. Germline trimming cut 4 bases from V and 8 bases from J; bases unmatched to any gene: 9. This CDR3 contains 15 residues. Germline V gene lookup returns CDR1 SGHRS and CDR2 YFSETQ. Here the CDR3 reads CASSTDRSYDSPLHF. Written as DNA, the CDR3 is TGCGCCAGCAGCACGGACAGGTCTTACGATTCACCCCTCCACTTT.

This clonotype was seen a single time. One end of the junction is discordant with germline, which a read error may explain. The chain recombines TRBV9 with TRBJ2-5, with 13 nucleotides matching TRBD2. The CDR3 is 15 amino acids. Germline V CDR1 and CDR2: SGDLS, YYNGEE. CDR3 nucleotides: TGTGCCAGCAGCGGGACTAGCGGGGGCGTGGGGACCCAGTGCTTC. This codes for CASSGTSGGVGTQCF.

J is TRBJ1-1 and V is TRBV10-1; no reliable D call. The CDR3 is 14 amino acids. In germline, CDR1 is WNHNN, CDR2 SYGVQD (reference sequence). The V and J ends lost 3 bases and 1 base respectively, with 9 bases between them. In DNA form, the CDR3 reads TGCGCCAGCAGTGAAAGGGTTGAGAACACTGAAGCTTTCTTT. Translating gives CASSERVENTEAFF.

V is TRBV7-9 and J is TRBJ1-1, with D unclear. The CDR3 contains 14 residues. Germline V gene data show CDR1 as SEHNR and CDR2 as FQNEAQ (reference sequence). The V and J ends lost 3 bases and 8 bases respectively, with 16 bases between them. CDR3 sequence reads: CASSLMGKFAEAFF. The CDR3 DNA reads as TGTGCCAGCAGCTTGATGGGCAAATTCGCCGAAGCTTTCTTT.

The rearrangement joins TRBV25-1 to TRBJ2-3; D is perhaps TRBD1 or TRBD2 (5 bases each). The CDR3 sequence is 17 residues long. V was trimmed by 4 bases and J by 4 bases, leaving 21 bases between them. Germline V lookup: CDR1 MGHDK, CDR2 SYGVNS. The CDR3 nucleotides read TGTGCCAGCAGTGGACCCCACTGGGGGAGATCCCCAGATACGCAGTATTTT. It translates to CASSGPHWGRSPDTQYF.

The chain uses TRBV29-1 and TRBJ1-1; the D is unclear. The V and J ends lost 7 bases and 5 bases respectively, with 14 bases between them. In germline, CDR1 is SQVTM, CDR2 ANQGSEA. The CDR3 has 12 amino acids. CDR3 sequence (DNA): TGCAGCGCGTGGACGGGAGAAACTGAAGCTTTCTTT. Translation gives CSAWTGETEAFF.